This T cell receptor beta chain was identified during a study of cytomegalovirus exposure and HLA in healthy donors. Study summary: The study's early data release held about 80 million unique TCRs from HLA-typed donors. Whole-study results and caveats: TRBV6-2, TRBV6-3 and other indistinguishable V segments were excluded. Reportedly, a later analysis found an Asian-associated ancestry cluster had fewer N-insertions than the approximately 700-donor mean.

Germline V gene data show CDR1 as MNHEY and CDR2 as SMNVEV (reference sequence). This CDR3 has 13 residues. Germline trimming cut 6 bases from V and 5 bases from J; bases unmatched to any gene: 6. PCR amplification relied on 60 Vbeta primers (plus 13 Jbeta primers). Only in-frame clones appear in the TCRdb table, and some are missing; sequencing was by immunoSEQ multiplex PCR. The listing contains about 72,000 clones. When sampled, the donors appeared nominally healthy, though they likely had unrecorded immune exposures. Remarks on this clone: The target antigen is unknown.

The TCR comes from a man aged 45 to 65 in good health and CMV-seropositive. The chain uses TRBV27 and TRBJ2-5, with 7 bases aligning to TRBD2. Sequenced input: PBMCs. In DNA, the CDR3 is TGTGCCAGCAGATTGCTGGGGGGGGAGACCCAGTACTTC. Amino acid sequence: CASRLLGGETQYF.